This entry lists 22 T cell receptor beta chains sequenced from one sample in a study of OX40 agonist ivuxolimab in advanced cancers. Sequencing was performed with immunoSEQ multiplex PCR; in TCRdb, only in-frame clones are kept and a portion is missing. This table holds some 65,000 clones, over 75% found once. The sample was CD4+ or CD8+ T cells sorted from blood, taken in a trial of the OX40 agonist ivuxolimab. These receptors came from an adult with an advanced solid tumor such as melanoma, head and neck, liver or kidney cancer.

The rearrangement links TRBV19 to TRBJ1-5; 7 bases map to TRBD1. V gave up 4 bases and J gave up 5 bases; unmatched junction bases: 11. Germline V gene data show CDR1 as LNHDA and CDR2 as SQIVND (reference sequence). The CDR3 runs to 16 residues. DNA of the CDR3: TGTGCCAGTAGTAGGGACAGTGGGGTGAGGGATCAGCCCCAGCATTTT. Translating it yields CASSRDSGVRDQPQHF.

The CDR3 reads CASSFLRDTTEAFF. The CDR3 nucleotides read TGTGCCAGCAGTTTTTTGCGGGACACCACTGAAGCTTTCTTT. The rearrangement links TRBV27 to TRBJ1-1; a weak D match, TRBD1 (6 bases). V lost 3 bases and J lost 4, with 12 bases in between. Germline V gene data show CDR1 as MNHEY and CDR2 as SMNVEV (reference sequence). This CDR3 is 14 amino acids long.

In DNA, the CDR3 is TGTGCCAGCACCACCCTGTACGGGCCCTACGAGCAGTACTTC. This codes for CASTTLYGPYEQYF. V is TRBV6-5 and J is TRBJ2-5; no definite D call. The end of the DNA aligns better with TRBJ2-7, so the J call may be wrong. Germline CDR1 and CDR2: MNHEY and SVGAGI. The CDR3 is 14 amino acids.

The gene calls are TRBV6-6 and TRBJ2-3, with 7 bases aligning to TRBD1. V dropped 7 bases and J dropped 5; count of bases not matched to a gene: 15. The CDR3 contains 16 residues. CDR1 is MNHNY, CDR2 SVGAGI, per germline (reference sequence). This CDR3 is CASKPRKGAGGDTQYF. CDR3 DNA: TGTGCCAGCAAGCCTCGAAAGGGGGCTGGAGGAGATACGCAGTATTTT.

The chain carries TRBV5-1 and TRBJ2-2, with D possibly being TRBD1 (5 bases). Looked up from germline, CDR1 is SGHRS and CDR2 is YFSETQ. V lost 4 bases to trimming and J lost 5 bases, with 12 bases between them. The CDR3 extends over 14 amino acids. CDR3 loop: CASSIGEATGELFF. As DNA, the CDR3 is TGCGCCAGCAGCATAGGGGAAGCAACCGGGGAGCTGTTTTTT.

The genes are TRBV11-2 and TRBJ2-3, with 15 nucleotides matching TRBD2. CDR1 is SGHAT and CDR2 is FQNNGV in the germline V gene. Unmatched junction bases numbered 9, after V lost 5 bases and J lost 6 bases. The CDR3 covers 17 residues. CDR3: CASSPPGLAGGGDTQYF. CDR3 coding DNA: TGTGCCAGCAGCCCCCCGGGACTAGCGGGGGGAGGGGATACGCAGTATTTT.

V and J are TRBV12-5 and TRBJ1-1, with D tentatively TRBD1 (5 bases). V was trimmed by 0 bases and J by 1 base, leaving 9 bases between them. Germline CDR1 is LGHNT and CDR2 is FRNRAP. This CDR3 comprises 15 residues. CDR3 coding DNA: TGTGCTAGTGGTTTGGTACATGGGGGGAACACTGAAGCTTTCTTT. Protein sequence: CASGLVHGGNTEAFF.

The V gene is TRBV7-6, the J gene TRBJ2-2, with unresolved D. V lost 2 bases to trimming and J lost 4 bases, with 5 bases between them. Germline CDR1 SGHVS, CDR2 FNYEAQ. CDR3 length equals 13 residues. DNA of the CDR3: TGTGCCAGCAGCTTAAGTTTCACCGGGGAGCTGTTTTTT. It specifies CASSLSFTGELFF.

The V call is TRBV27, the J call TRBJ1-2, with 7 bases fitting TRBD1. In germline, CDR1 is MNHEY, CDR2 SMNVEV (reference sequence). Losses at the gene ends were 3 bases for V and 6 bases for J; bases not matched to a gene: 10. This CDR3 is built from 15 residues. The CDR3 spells CASSFLPTGMHGYTF. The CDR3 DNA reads TGTGCCAGCAGTTTCCTCCCGACAGGGATGCATGGCTACACCTTC.

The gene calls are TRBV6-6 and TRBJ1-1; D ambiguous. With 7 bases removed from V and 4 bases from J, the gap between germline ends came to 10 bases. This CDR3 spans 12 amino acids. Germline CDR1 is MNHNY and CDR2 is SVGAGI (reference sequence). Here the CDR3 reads CASTQMSTEAFF. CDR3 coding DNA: TGTGCCAGCACCCAGATGAGCACTGAAGCTTTCTTT.

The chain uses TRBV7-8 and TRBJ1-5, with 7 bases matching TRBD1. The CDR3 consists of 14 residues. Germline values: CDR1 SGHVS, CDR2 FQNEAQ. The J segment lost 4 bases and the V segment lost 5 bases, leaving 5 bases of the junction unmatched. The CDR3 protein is CASSIRQGNQPQHF. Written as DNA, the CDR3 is TGTGCCAGCAGCATAAGACAGGGAAATCAGCCCCAGCATTTT.

CDR3 protein: CASSLGTRQETQYF. CDR3 DNA sequence: TGCGCCAGCAGCTTAGGGACTAGGCAAGAGACCCAGTACTTC. This chain links TRBV5-1 with TRBJ2-5, with 8 nucleotides matching TRBD2. The trim removed 2 bases at V and 2 bases at J, leaving 2 bases unmatched. This CDR3 is 14 amino acids long. Germline V gives CDR1 SGHRS, CDR2 YFSETQ. Full variable domain (remainder filled in from reference TRBV5-1 and TRBJ2-5): KAGVTQTPRYLIKTRGQQVTLSCSPISGHRSVSWYQQTPGQGLQFLFEYFSETQRNKGNFPGRFSGRQFSNSRSEMNVSTLELGDSALYLCASSLGTRQETQYFGPGTRLLVL.

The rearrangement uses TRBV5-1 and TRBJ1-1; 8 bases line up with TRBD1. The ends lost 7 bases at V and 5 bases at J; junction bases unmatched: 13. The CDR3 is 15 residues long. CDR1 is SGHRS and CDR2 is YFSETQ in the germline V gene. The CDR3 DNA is TGCGCCAGCCCCCTGGGGCAGGGGGCGCGGACTGAAGCTTTCTTT. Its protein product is CASPLGQGARTEAFF.

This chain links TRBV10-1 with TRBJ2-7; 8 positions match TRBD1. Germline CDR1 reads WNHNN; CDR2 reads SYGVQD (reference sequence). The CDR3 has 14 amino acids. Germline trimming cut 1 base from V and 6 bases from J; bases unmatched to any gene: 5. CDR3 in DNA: TGCGCCAGCAGTGAGTTGACAGGGGTTCGCGAGCAGTACTTC. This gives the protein CASSELTGVREQYF.

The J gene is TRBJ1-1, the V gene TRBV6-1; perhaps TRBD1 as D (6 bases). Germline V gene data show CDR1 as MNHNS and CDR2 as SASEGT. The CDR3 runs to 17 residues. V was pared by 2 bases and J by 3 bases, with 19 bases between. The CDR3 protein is CASSEPQGRELDTEAFF. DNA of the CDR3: TGTGCCAGCAGTGAACCTCAGGGGAGGGAGCTGGACACTGAAGCTTTCTTT.

CDR3 DNA sequence: TGTGCCAGCAGTTTGGGGGTTGGTGGCTACACCTTC. The encoded protein is CASSLGVGGYTF. The chain recombines TRBV2 with TRBJ1-2, with D tentatively TRBD1 (5 bases). Germline CDR1 is SNHLY and CDR2 is FYNNEI. The V gene lost 5 bases and the J gene lost 7 bases, with 11 bases spanning the gap. This CDR3 is 12 amino acids long.

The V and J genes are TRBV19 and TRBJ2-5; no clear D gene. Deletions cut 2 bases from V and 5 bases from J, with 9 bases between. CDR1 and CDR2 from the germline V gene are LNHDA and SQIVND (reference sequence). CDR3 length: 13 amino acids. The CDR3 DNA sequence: TGTGCCAGTAGTATATTCCGGTGGGAGACCCAGTACTTC. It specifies CASSIFRWETQYF.

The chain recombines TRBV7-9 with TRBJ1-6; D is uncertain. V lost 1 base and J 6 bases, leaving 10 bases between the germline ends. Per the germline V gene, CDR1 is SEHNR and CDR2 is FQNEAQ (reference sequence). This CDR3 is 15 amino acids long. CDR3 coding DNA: TGTGCCAGCAGCTTAGTACAGCAGGTTAATTCACCCCTCCACTTT. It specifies CASSLVQQVNSPLHF.

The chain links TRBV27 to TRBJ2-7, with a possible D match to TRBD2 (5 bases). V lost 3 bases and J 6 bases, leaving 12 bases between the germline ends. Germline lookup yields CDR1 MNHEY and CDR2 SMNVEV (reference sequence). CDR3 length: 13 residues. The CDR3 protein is CASSFVGGREQYF. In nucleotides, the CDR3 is TGTGCCAGCAGTTTCGTAGGAGGTCGCGAGCAGTACTTC.

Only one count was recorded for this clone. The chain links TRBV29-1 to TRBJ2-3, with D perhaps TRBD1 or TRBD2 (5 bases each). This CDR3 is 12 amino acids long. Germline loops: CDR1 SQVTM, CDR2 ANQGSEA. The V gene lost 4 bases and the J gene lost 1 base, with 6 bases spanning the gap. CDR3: CSVGGGTDTQYF. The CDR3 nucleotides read TGCAGCGTTGGAGGGGGCACAGATACGCAGTATTTT.

The CDR3 region is CASSLGGGANQPQHF. CDR3 bases: TGCGCCAGCAGCTTGGGAGGAGGAGCTAATCAGCCCCAGCATTTT. J is TRBJ1-5 and V is TRBV5-1, with D hard to call. Between the trimmed V and J ends, which lost 0 bases and 4 bases, there was a span of 11 bases. This CDR3 has 15 amino acids. CDR1 and CDR2 from the germline V gene are SGHRS and YFSETQ. Full variable domain (outside the CDR3, taken from reference TRBV5-1 and TRBJ1-5): KAGVTQTPRYLIKTRGQQVTLSCSPISGHRSVSWYQQTPGQGLQFLFEYFSETQRNKGNFPGRFSGRQFSNSRSEMNVSTLELGDSALYLCASSLGGGANQPQHFGDGTRLSIL.

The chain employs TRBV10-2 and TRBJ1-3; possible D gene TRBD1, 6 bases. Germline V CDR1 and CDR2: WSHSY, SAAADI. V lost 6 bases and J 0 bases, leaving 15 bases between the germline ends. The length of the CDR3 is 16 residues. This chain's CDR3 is CASRETGSHSGNTIYF. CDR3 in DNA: TGCGCCAGCAGAGAGACAGGCTCTCACTCTGGAAACACCATATATTTT.